This T cell receptor (beta chain) was sequenced during a study of regulatory T cells in long-lasting Graves disease. Sequencing libraries for TCR beta were prepared with iRepertoire HTBI primers and Arm-PCR of CDR3 regions. One entry per CDR3 protein results from TCRdb running MiXCR on the multiplex PCR reads. The sample has some 370,000 distinct CDR3 sequences; about 11% are singletons. The sample's time point: newly diagnosed GD, antithyroid drugs for less than 3 months. PBMCs provided the RNA from which the TCR library was made. The CDR3 runs 19 residues. V lost 6 bases and J lost 0, with 21 bases in between. Germline CDR1 is MNHNS and CDR2 is SASEGT. This clonotype was observed at least ten times. Its antigen is not identified. Study-level points and caveats: Persistent-disease Graves' patients showed less TCR diversity than new cases. Persistent disease preferred TRBV28, TRBJ1-2 and TRBJ2-5; new disease, TRBV20-1 and TRBJ2-1.

These data were also filed under a second study, of T cells in Graves' hyperthyroidism and ophthalmopathy. That publication notes: Patients counted as stable if ophthalmopathy did not develop within 18 months. HTBI primers were employed in a first-round RT-PCR of the TCR CDR3.

The rearrangement links TRBV6-1 to TRBJ1-6; D is unclear. The input for sequencing was peripheral blood mononuclear cells (PBMCs), taken at new diagnosis, from a patient treated with antithyroid drugs. The receptor's source is a woman between 18 and 29 years old with Graves disease. The CDR3, as DNA: TGTGCCAGCAGAAAAGGGCGGCCGAATAGGAGCTCCTATAATTCACCCCTCCACTTT. Its protein is CASRKGRPNRSSYNSPLHF.